This record looks at one TCR beta chain sequence and its context. Its cognate antigen is unknown. As for treatment: around 19 received Ad26.COV2.S at low or high dose, single or two shots; several received placebo; per-sample allocation not given. Following the first vaccine or placebo injection, samples were taken on day 63. These data come from a study of Ad26.COV2.S vaccination and SARS-CoV-2 variants. The method was immunoSEQ multiplex PCR; TCRdb's version includes in-frame clones alone and lacks a portion of them. The sample holds about 280,000 clones, approximately 89% seen once. Study-level results: Compared with placebo recipients, vaccine recipients had higher spike-specific TCR breadth.

CDR1 KGHSH and CDR2 LQKENI come from the germline V gene. V lost 3 bases, J lost 1 base, and 6 bases stayed unmatched. There are 16 residues in the CDR3. The chain links TRBV18 to TRBJ2-3; 8 bases align to TRBD2. This material consisted of peripheral blood, taken in a trial of Ad26.COV2.S vaccine versus placebo. This receptor was obtained from a person aged 18 to 65 who received the Ad26.COV2.S COVID-19 vaccine or a placebo. CDR3 nucleotides: TGTGCCAGCTCACCCACCCCGACTAGCGGCACAGATACGCAGTATTTT. Residues: CASSPTPTSGTDTQYF.